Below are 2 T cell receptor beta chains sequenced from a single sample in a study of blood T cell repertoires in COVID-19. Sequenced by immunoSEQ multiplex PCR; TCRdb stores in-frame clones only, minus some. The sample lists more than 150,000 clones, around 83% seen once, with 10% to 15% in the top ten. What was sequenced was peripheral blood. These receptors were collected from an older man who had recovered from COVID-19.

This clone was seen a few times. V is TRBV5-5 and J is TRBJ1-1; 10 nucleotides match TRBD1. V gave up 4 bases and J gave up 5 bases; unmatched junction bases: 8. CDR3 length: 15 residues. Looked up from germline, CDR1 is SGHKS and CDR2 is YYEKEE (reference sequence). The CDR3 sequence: CASSPRTGGWTEAFF. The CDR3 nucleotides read TGTGCCAGCAGCCCGAGGACAGGGGGGTGGACTGAAGCTTTCTTT.

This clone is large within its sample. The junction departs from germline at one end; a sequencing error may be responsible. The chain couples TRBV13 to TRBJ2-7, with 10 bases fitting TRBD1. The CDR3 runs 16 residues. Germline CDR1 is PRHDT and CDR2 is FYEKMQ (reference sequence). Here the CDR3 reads CASSPRQGANSHEQYF. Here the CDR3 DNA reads TGTGCCAGCAGCCCCCGACAGGGGGCGAACTCCCACGAGCAGTACTTC.